These 29 T cell receptor beta chains came from one sample sequenced in a study of technical replicates of blood from a few donors. Here immunoSEQ multiplex PCR was the method, and the copy in TCRdb shows in-frame clones only, minus some. The table lists nearly 80,000 clones, 85% to 95% of them singletons. Sequenced input: T cells isolated from PBMCs. These receptors all stem from a human donor in good health.

The chain recombines TRBV18 with TRBJ1-2, with D unresolved. Germline CDR1 and CDR2: KGHSH and LQKENI. This CDR3 is built from 14 residues. Trimming pared 1 base from V and 4 bases from J, leaving 10 bases between. The CDR3 sequence: CASSPQENLYGYTF. The DNA of the CDR3 is TGTGCCAGCTCACCACAGGAGAATCTCTATGGCTACACCTTC.

The rearrangement links TRBV7-6 to TRBJ2-1, with TRBD2 matching over 7 bases. V trimming: 1 base; J trimming: 10 bases; junction bases outside the gene matches: 7. Germline V gene data show CDR1 as SGHVS and CDR2 as FNYEAQ. This CDR3 contains 14 residues. CDR3 sequence reads: CASSLVTAGVEQFF. In nucleotides, the CDR3 is TGTGCCAGCAGCTTAGTGACGGCGGGAGTAGAGCAGTTCTTC.

V usage is TRBV19 and J usage is TRBJ2-1, with a tentative D call TRBD2 (6 bases). Germline values: CDR1 LNHDA, CDR2 SQIVND (reference sequence). This CDR3 is built from 14 residues. V lost 3 bases and J 8 bases, leaving 14 bases between the germline ends. The DNA of the CDR3 is TGTGCCAGTAGTATCGGGAGTTATAGCGATGAGCAGTTCTTC. It specifies CASSIGSYSDEQFF.

This chain links TRBV11-2 with TRBJ2-1; no firm D call. Trimming pared 8 bases from V and 4 bases from J, leaving 6 bases between. Germline-derived CDR1 and CDR2 are SGHAT and FQNNGV. The CDR3 extends over 11 amino acids. The CDR3 region is CASGDYNEQFF. In DNA form, the CDR3 reads TGTGCCAGCGGAGATTACAATGAGCAGTTCTTC.

The rearrangement joins TRBV7-3 to TRBJ2-5; possible D gene TRBD2, 5 bases. CDR3 length: 13 amino acids. Germline loops: CDR1 SGHTA, CDR2 FQGTGA. With 8 bases removed from V and 2 bases from J, the gap between germline ends came to 12 bases. CDR3 sequence reads: CASDQSGQETQYF. CDR3 DNA: TGTGCCAGCGATCAATCGGGGCAAGAGACCCAGTACTTC.

This chain joins TRBV7-2 and TRBJ2-1, with 11 bases lining up with TRBD2. The V gene end was trimmed by 3 bases and the J gene end by 6 bases; junction bases not matched to a gene: 4. There are 15 residues in the CDR3. Germline V gene data show CDR1 as SGHTA and CDR2 as FQGNSA. CDR3 DNA: TGTGCCAGCAGCTTTTCTAGCGGGAGGACCAATGAGCAGTTCTTC. It yields the protein CASSFSSGRTNEQFF.

The V gene is TRBV6-6, the J gene TRBJ1-1; tentative D call: TRBD1 (6 bases). The germline V and J ends were trimmed by 2 bases and 3 bases, with 10 bases remaining between them. Germline loops: CDR1 MNHNY, CDR2 SVGAGI (reference sequence). The length of the CDR3 is 14 residues. The CDR3: CASSYEGEHTEAFF. CDR3 in DNA: TGTGCCAGCAGTTACGAGGGGGAGCACACTGAAGCTTTCTTT.

The chain uses TRBV15 and TRBJ1-1; no clear D. The V and J ends lost 4 bases and 3 bases respectively, with 9 bases between them. The CDR3 is made up of 13 amino acids. Germline V gives CDR1 LNHNV, CDR2 YYDKDF (reference sequence). CDR3 in amino acids: CATSKDAYTEAFF. The CDR3 coding sequence is TGTGCCACCAGCAAAGACGCGTACACTGAAGCTTTCTTT.

This sequence joins TRBV6-1 and TRBJ1-5; the D gene is possibly TRBD1 (6 bases). V was shortened by 4 bases and J by 0 bases, with 19 bases between the two germline ends. Germline-derived CDR1 and CDR2 are MNHNS and SASEGT. CDR3 length: 18 amino acids. Here the CDR3 DNA reads TGTGCCAGCAGTGTGGCAGGGGCCAAGGCCTATAGCAATCAGCCCCAGCATTTT. Its protein is CASSVAGAKAYSNQPQHF.

V is TRBV7-9 and J is TRBJ2-7; D perhaps matches TRBD1 (6 bases). The V end lost 4 bases, the J end lost 0 bases, and 10 bases lay between the germline ends. The CDR3 length is 14 residues. Germline assignment: CDR1 SEHNR and CDR2 FQNEAQ (reference sequence). The CDR3 DNA follows: TGTGCCAGCAGCTCCCGGGACACCTCCTACGAGCAGTACTTC. Amino acid sequence: CASSSRDTSYEQYF.

The gene calls are TRBV27 and TRBJ2-7; D might be TRBD1 (6 bases). V was cut by 5 bases and J by 2 bases, with 10 bases left in between. This CDR3 is 13 amino acids long. Germline V gene data show CDR1 as MNHEY and CDR2 as SMNVEV (reference sequence). CDR3 sequence: CASSISGAYEQYF. Written as DNA, the CDR3 is TGTGCCAGCAGTATTTCAGGGGCCTACGAGCAGTACTTC.

The CDR3 protein is CASRRVSSYNEQFF. As DNA, the CDR3 is TGTGCCAGCAGGAGAGTTAGCTCCTACAATGAGCAGTTCTTC. V is TRBV28 and J is TRBJ2-1; no clear D gene. Germline V gives CDR1 MDHEN, CDR2 SYDVKM. The CDR3 extends over 14 amino acids. Trimming cost V 6 bases and J 0 bases, with 9 bases left between them.

The chain combines TRBV5-4 with TRBJ1-2; D might be TRBD1 (6 bases). CDR1 SGHNT and CDR2 YYREEE come from the germline V gene (reference sequence). This CDR3 spans 15 amino acids. V was clipped by 0 bases and J by 4 bases, with 13 bases between them. CDR3 sequence reads: CASSLDWGLTYGYTF. In DNA form, the CDR3 reads TGTGCCAGCAGCTTGGACTGGGGGCTTACCTATGGCTACACCTTC.

The rearrangement uses TRBV4-3 and TRBJ2-1; TRBD1 agrees at 10 bases. The germline gives CDR1 LGHNA, CDR2 YSLEER. Trimming took 1 base from V and 13 from J; bases not matched to a gene: 4. The length of the CDR3 is 13 residues. For the CDR3, the DNA is TGCGCCAGCAGCCAAGTAGGACAGGGGGGACAGTTCTTC. This encodes CASSQVGQGGQFF.

CDR3 DNA: TGTGCCAGTAGTAAAGGACAGACCGGCTCTGGAAACACCATATATTTT. Translating it yields CASSKGQTGSGNTIYF. The V gene is TRBV19, the J gene TRBJ1-3, with a tentative D call TRBD1 (6 bases). The CDR3 covers 16 residues. The germline V gene encodes CDR1 LNHDA and CDR2 SQIVND (reference sequence). V lost 4 bases and J lost 0, with 13 bases in between.

The chain combines TRBV9 with TRBJ2-2; a weak D match, TRBD2 (6 bases). CDR1 SGDLS and CDR2 YYNGEE come from the germline V gene. The CDR3 length is 15 residues. Between the trimmed V and J ends, which lost 4 bases and 3 bases, there was a span of 13 bases. CDR3 nucleotide sequence: TGTGCCAGCAGCCCCTGGGACTTGCACACCGGGGAGCTGTTTTTT. Protein product: CASSPWDLHTGELFF. Based on the CDR3 plus reference TRBV9 and TRBJ2-2, the full variable domain is DSGVTQTPKHLITATGQRVTLRCSPRSGDLSVYWYQQSLDQGLQFLIQYYNGEERAKGNILERFSAQQFPDLHSELNLSSLELGDSALYFCASSPWDLHTGELFFGEGSRLTVL.

The CDR3 sequence: CSVEKGYQETQYF. For the CDR3, the DNA is TGCAGCGTTGAAAAGGGGTACCAAGAGACCCAGTACTTC. The gene calls are TRBV29-1 and TRBJ2-5; TRBD1 might be the D (5 bases). CDR3 size: 13 residues. V gave up 2 bases and J gave up 0 bases, with 7 bases separating them. Germline CDR1 reads SQVTM; CDR2 reads ANQGSEA.

The CDR3 sequence is CASSSDRGRTEAFF. CDR3 coding DNA: TGTGCCAGCAGCTCGGACAGGGGGAGGACTGAAGCTTTCTTT. The gene calls are TRBV7-8 and TRBJ1-1, with 10 bases matching TRBD1. There are 14 residues in the CDR3. Germline-derived CDR1 and CDR2 are SGHVS and FQNEAQ. V was clipped by 4 bases and J by 5 bases; unmatched bases: 4.

The J gene is TRBJ2-3, the V gene TRBV4-2, with 11 bases that match TRBD2. Germline V lookup: CDR1 LGHNA, CDR2 YNFKEQ. Losses at the gene ends were 3 bases for V and 7 bases for J; bases not matched to a gene: 12. The CDR3 runs to 17 residues. In DNA, the CDR3 is TGTGCCAGCAGCCAGGACTATACTAGCGGGAGTGTTCATACGCAGTATTTT. Translation: CASSQDYTSGSVHTQYF.

For the CDR3, the DNA is TGCGCCAGCAGCCAAGTACTGGAGTGGACCTACGAGCAGTACTTC. Translating gives CASSQVLEWTYEQYF. The rearrangement joins TRBV4-3 to TRBJ2-7; D is unresolved. The V gene lost 1 base and the J gene lost 2 bases, with 12 bases spanning the gap. CDR3 size: 15 residues. Germline CDR1 is LGHNA and CDR2 is YSLEER.

The chain combines TRBV10-3 with TRBJ1-1; unclear D gene. V shed 7 bases and J shed 11 bases, with 23 bases lying between them. Germline assignment: CDR1 ENHRY and CDR2 SYGVKD. This CDR3 is built from 14 residues. The CDR3 nucleotides are TGTGCCATCAATCCTAATCGAGGAGAGGGCCCCGCTTTCTTT. It is translated as CAINPNRGEGPAFF.

The chain is built from TRBV4-1 and TRBJ1-2, with D possibly matching TRBD1 (6 bases). V lost 3 bases and J 10 bases, leaving 21 bases between the germline ends. This CDR3 region has 15 residues. Germline CDR1 and CDR2: MGHRA and YSYEKL. CDR3 sequence reads: CASSHIARDTHNYTF. The CDR3 DNA sequence: TGCGCCAGCAGCCATATTGCCCGGGACACCCACAACTACACCTTC.

The gene calls are TRBV4-2 and TRBJ1-6; D is uncertain. CDR3 length: 16 amino acids. Germline assignment: CDR1 LGHNA and CDR2 YNFKEQ. The V gene lost 1 base and the J gene lost 7 bases, with 14 bases spanning the gap. The CDR3 reads CASSQALKTANSPLHF. CDR3 in DNA: TGTGCCAGCAGCCAAGCTCTAAAAACAGCAAATTCACCCCTCCACTTT.

The chain uses TRBV13 and TRBJ1-1, with TRBD1 identical over 7 bases. With 5 bases clipped from V and 4 bases from J, the junction kept 7 bases outside the gene matches. The CDR3 extends over 14 amino acids. In germline, CDR1 is PRHDT, CDR2 FYEKMQ (reference sequence). The CDR3 DNA reads as TGTGCCAGCAGCCTAAGGGGGCTGGCCACTGAAGCTTTCTTT. Protein sequence: CASSLRGLATEAFF.

The CDR3 DNA reads TGTGCCAGCAGCTTGTGGACTACTAGCACAGATACGCAGTATTTT. It yields the protein CASSLWTTSTDTQYF. V usage is TRBV5-6 and J usage is TRBJ2-3, with D possibly being TRBD2 (6 bases). V shed 1 base and J shed 0 bases, with 9 bases lying between them. CDR1 is SGHDT and CDR2 is YYEEEE in the germline V gene. The CDR3 spans 15 residues.

The V and J genes are TRBV19 and TRBJ1-4; D is uncertain. The CDR3 covers 12 residues. The V gene's germline CDR1 is LNHDA and CDR2 SQIVND (reference sequence). V lost 6 bases, J lost 8 bases, and 10 bases lay in between. CDR3 in DNA: TGTGCCAGTAGCCCGAGGCTCGAAAAACTGTTTTTT. Translation gives CASSPRLEKLFF.

The chain combines TRBV7-9 with TRBJ1-1; 8 positions match TRBD1. V shed 11 bases and J 2 bases; nucleotides not matched to a gene: 10. The CDR3 length is 14 residues. Germline CDR1 reads SEHNR; CDR2 reads FQNEAQ (reference sequence). The CDR3 region is CAAGQGGGNTEAFF. CDR3 bases: TGTGCCGCCGGACAGGGAGGGGGAAACACTGAAGCTTTCTTT.

The chain is built from TRBV28 and TRBJ2-7; TRBD2 matches 7 bases. V lost 4 bases, J lost 5 bases, and 8 bases stayed unmatched. This CDR3 has 14 amino acids. Germline V gene sequence: CDR1 MDHEN, CDR2 SYDVKM. The CDR3 region is CASSWGGPADEQYF. CDR3 nucleotide sequence: TGTGCCAGCAGTTGGGGGGGACCGGCCGACGAGCAGTACTTC.

The CDR3 DNA follows: TGTGCCAGCAGCTCACCGACAGGGATGGATGGCTACACCTTC. Protein sequence: CASSSPTGMDGYTF. The rearrangement links TRBV11-2 to TRBJ1-2; 7 bases are shared with TRBD1. Germline CDR1 SGHAT, CDR2 FQNNGV. CDR3 length equals 14 residues. The V segment lost 4 bases and the J segment 6 bases; nucleotides outside the gene matches: 8.